The clone carrying this TCR beta chain came up many times. Per germline, CDR1 MNHEY and CDR2 SMNVEV (reference sequence). V was pared by 2 bases and J by 0 bases, with 4 bases between. The CDR3 has 13 amino acids. TCRdb redid the calling of the RT-PCR reads with MiXCR, one entry per CDR3 protein. The sample has about 680,000 distinct CDR3 sequences; over 12% are singletons. The clonotype comes from a female donor in good health, serving as a healthy control. The chain couples TRBV27 to TRBJ1-1; no definite D call. The source material was memory CD4+ T cells from blood. CDR3 bases: TGTGCCAGCAGTTTAAACATGAACACTGAAGCTTTCTTT. This translates into CASSLNMNTEAFF.